This T cell receptor (beta chain) was recovered during a study of blood T cell repertoires in COVID-19. Using immunoSEQ multiplex PCR, the repertoire was profiled, and TCRdb retains in-frame clones only, with some absent. The sample yields 50,000 to 65,000 clones, roughly 89% seen once. This CDR3 comprises 15 residues. Trimming removed 5 bases from V and 6 bases from J; junction bases left unmatched: 5. Germline CDR1 MNHEY, CDR2 SVGEGT. Sequencing input: peripheral blood. This receptor was obtained from a man aged 55 to 69 with active COVID-19. This rearrangement joins TRBV6-2 or TRBV6-3 to TRBJ2-1; TRBD2 aligns across 12 bases. This CDR3 reads CASSMTSGRINEQFF. The CDR3 DNA is TGTGCCAGCAGTATGACTAGCGGGAGAATCAATGAGCAGTTCTTC.